These 14 T cell receptor beta chains originate from one sample sequenced in a study of shared clonotypes between healthy human individuals. Assay: immunoSEQ multiplex PCR; the TCRdb copy retains only in-frame clones and omits some. The sample contains over 2 million clones, around 90% of which appear only once. Source material: naive CD4+ T cells from PBMCs. The subset here: CD45RA+ positively selected. All receptors come from a man aged 18 to 30 in good health. Some clones in this sample may be carry-over from other donors' samples.

The CDR3 protein is CASSLDQGIKTQYF. The CDR3 DNA reads as TGTGCCAGCAGCTTGGACCAGGGAATCAAGACCCAGTACTTC. This chain links TRBV5-4 with TRBJ2-5; D may be TRBD1 (5 bases). Germline CDR1 reads SGHNT; CDR2 reads YYREEE (reference sequence). This CDR3 is 14 amino acids long. The V end was cut by 0 bases, the J end by 6 bases, with 12 bases between.

The genes are TRBV11-1 and TRBJ2-1; maybe TRBD2 (6 bases). CDR3 length: 14 amino acids. V was shortened by 3 bases and J by 1 base, with 7 bases between the two germline ends. Germline CDR1 reads SGHAT; CDR2 reads FQDESV (reference sequence). The DNA for the CDR3 is TGTGCCAGCAGCTTCCGGGAGTCCTACAATGAGCAGTTCTTC. Residues: CASSFRESYNEQFF.

The rearrangement uses TRBV9 and TRBJ2-6; no definite D call. Trimming cost V 3 bases and J 0 bases, with 4 bases left between them. The CDR3 extends over 14 amino acids. CDR1 and CDR2 from the germline V gene are SGDLS and YYNGEE. CDR3 sequence reads: CASSDYSGANVLTF. The CDR3 coding sequence is TGTGCCAGCAGCGATTACTCTGGGGCCAACGTCCTGACTTTC.

Comment on this clone: Other DNA sequences within the sample encode an identical CDR3. The chain joins TRBV5-1 to TRBJ2-3, with D possibly TRBD1 on 5 matching bases. V lost 0 bases and J lost 1, with 9 bases in between. The CDR3 has 15 amino acids. Germline V gene data show CDR1 as SGHRS and CDR2 as YFSETQ. DNA of the CDR3: TGCGCCAGCAGCTTGGATACAGGCGGCACAGATACGCAGTATTTT. It specifies CASSLDTGGTDTQYF.

The chain combines TRBV20-1 with TRBJ2-4; a possible D gene is TRBD1 (5 bases). Germline V gene lookup returns CDR1 DFQATT and CDR2 SNEGSKA (reference sequence). Trimming pared 6 bases from V and 8 bases from J, leaving 11 bases between. The CDR3 runs 11 residues. The CDR3 loop is CSAIFRDIQYF. CDR3 nucleotide sequence: TGCAGTGCCATATTCAGGGACATTCAGTACTTC.

This sequence joins TRBV28 and TRBJ2-1; maybe TRBD2 (5 bases). This CDR3 comprises 12 residues. Germline CDR1 reads MDHEN; CDR2 reads SYDVKM. The V and J ends lost 7 bases and 12 bases respectively, with 16 bases between them. In DNA, the CDR3 is TGTGCCAGCATCAGACGGGGAGTGGGGCAGTTCTTC. This encodes CASIRRGVGQFF.

This clone was seen just once. The final CDR3 position lacks the conserved phenylalanine or tryptophan, pointing to a likely read error. No DNA is shown, since the ends of the CDR3 on it are uncertain; the CDR3 is the one TCRdb lists. The rearrangement uses TRBV7-9 and TRBJ2-7; the table's D gene call, TRBD2, was not cross checked with the DNA. Both ends counted, the CDR3 spans 9 residues. From germline, CDR1 is SEHNR and CDR2 FQNEAQ (reference sequence). CDR3 sequence reads: CASSLKARP.

V usage is TRBV14 and J usage is TRBJ2-1; D perhaps matches TRBD2 (5 bases). V was cut by 3 bases and J by 0 bases, with 9 bases left in between. Germline CDR1 SGHDN, CDR2 FVKESK. This CDR3 spans 15 amino acids. Here the CDR3 DNA reads TGTGCCAGCAGCCACCAAGGAGGCTCCTACAATGAGCAGTTCTTC. Translating it yields CASSHQGGSYNEQFF.

The chain carries TRBV30 and TRBJ2-1; 9 bases agree with TRBD2. The CDR3 sequence is 14 residues long. V lost 4 bases to trimming and J lost 4 bases; unmatched junction nucleotides: 5. Germline V gene sequence: CDR1 GTSNPN, CDR2 SVGIG (reference sequence). The CDR3 here is CAWNIAGVYNEQFF. As DNA, the CDR3 is TGTGCCTGGAATATAGCGGGAGTGTACAATGAGCAGTTCTTC.

This sequence joins TRBV2 and TRBJ1-5; 9 nucleotides line up with TRBD1. Germline V gives CDR1 SNHLY, CDR2 FYNNEI. This CDR3 has 16 residues. Trimming cost V 4 bases and J 4 bases; bases outside gene matches: 8. CDR3 sequence: CASSGAGTGMNQPQHF. CDR3 nucleotides: TGTGCCAGCAGTGGCGCCGGGACAGGGATGAATCAGCCCCAGCATTTT.

The rearrangement links TRBV30 to TRBJ2-6, with TRBD1 matching 10 bases. Germline CDR1 GTSNPN, CDR2 SVGIG (reference sequence). The CDR3 runs 17 residues. With V trimmed by 0 bases and J by 1 base, 3 bases remained unmatched. In DNA form, the CDR3 reads TGTGCCTGGAGTGTACTGGACAGGGGGTCTGGGGCCAACGTCCTGACTTTC. This gives the protein CAWSVLDRGSGANVLTF.

The gene calls are TRBV27 and TRBJ1-4; TRBD1 is a possible D gene (5 bases). Trimming stripped 5 bases from V and 0 bases from J, with 19 bases between. Germline assignment: CDR1 MNHEY and CDR2 SMNVEV (reference sequence). The CDR3 is 18 residues long. CDR3 sequence (DNA): TGTGCCAGCAGTCCCCAAAAGGGGTTCCTTGCAACTAATGAAAAACTGTTTTTT. It yields the protein CASSPQKGFLATNEKLFF.

The rearrangement joins TRBV30 to TRBJ1-5, with D possibly TRBD1 on 6 matching bases. Looked up from germline, CDR1 is GTSNPN and CDR2 is SVGIG (reference sequence). The CDR3 is made up of 13 amino acids. The ends were cut back, 1 base at V and 7 bases at J, with 11 bases in the middle. CDR3 in DNA: TGTGCCTGGAGTGAGTCAGGGGAACAGCCCCAGCATTTT. It specifies CAWSESGEQPQHF.

The rearrangement uses TRBV7-2 and TRBJ1-1; D is unresolved. CDR1 and CDR2 (germline): SGHTA, FQGNSA. Trimming took off 0 bases at V and 6 bases at J, with 14 bases between the two ends. This CDR3 spans 15 amino acids. CDR3 nucleotides: TGTGCCAGCAGCTTAGCAGGCCCCCCCACGTCTGAAGCTTTCTTT. Its protein is CASSLAGPPTSEAFF.